Following are 6 T cell receptor beta chains from one sample sequenced in a study of cytotoxic CD8 clonotypes in ibrutinib-treated CLL. Clones were sequenced by immunoSEQ multiplex PCR, and TCRdb holds only the in-frame ones, with some missing. The sample has roughly 250,000 clones, 70% seen once; the top ten hold less than 20%. Sample: PBMCs, taken after 24 months of ibrutinib treatment. These receptors originate from a human donor with chronic lymphocytic leukemia.

The genes are TRBV2 and TRBJ1-3; D is unclear. The V gene lost 6 bases and the J gene lost 0 bases, with 12 bases spanning the gap. This CDR3 spans 15 amino acids. In germline, CDR1 is SNHLY, CDR2 FYNNEI. Here the CDR3 reads CASRIGSHSGNTIYF. The CDR3 DNA reads as TGTGCCAGCAGGATCGGCAGTCACTCTGGAAACACCATATATTTT.

The genes are TRBV29-1 and TRBJ1-2; 7 positions agree with TRBD1. The CDR3 is 13 residues long. Germline CDR1 SQVTM, CDR2 ANQGSEA. Trimming took 7 bases from V and 3 from J; bases not matched to a gene: 8. The CDR3, as DNA: TGCAGCGCTAAACAGGGGAGCGACTATGGCTACACCTTC. Translating gives CSAKQGSDYGYTF. The full variable domain, its missing parts supplied by reference TRBV29-1 and TRBJ1-2, is SAVISQKPSRDICQRGTSLTIQCQVDSQVTMMFWYRQQPGQSLTLIATANQGSEATYESGFVIDKFPISRPNLTFSTLTVSNMSPEDSSIYLCSAKQGSDYGYTFGSGTRLTVV.

In this sample, this clone turned up a few times. The gene calls are TRBV11-3 and TRBJ2-7, with TRBD1 matching 8 bases. Germline trimming cut 5 bases from V and 5 bases from J; bases unmatched to any gene: 2. CDR1 is SGHNT and CDR2 is YENEEA in the germline V gene. This CDR3 comprises 12 residues. This chain's CDR3 is CASSRTGNEQYF. CDR3 DNA: TGTGCCAGCAGCCGGACAGGGAACGAGCAGTACTTC.

This clone has a handful of counts. The rearrangement links TRBV29-1 to TRBJ2-5, with 7 bases aligning to TRBD2. Germline assignment: CDR1 SQVTM and CDR2 ANQGSEA. This CDR3 contains 13 residues. Trimming at V came to 3 bases and at J to 5 bases, leaving 6 bases not matched to a gene. Here the CDR3 DNA reads TGCAGCGTTGATAAAGCGGGACGTGAGACCCAGTACTTC. Translation gives CSVDKAGRETQYF.

The V call is TRBV27, the J call TRBJ2-3, with D perhaps TRBD2 (8 bases). The CDR3 is 17 residues long. The V and J ends lost 5 bases and 11 bases respectively, with 29 bases between them. Germline assignment: CDR1 MNHEY and CDR2 SMNVEV (reference sequence). The CDR3, as DNA: TGTGCCAGCAGTCCCACTAGCGGAGTAGAGGGGGCAGATTTGCAGTATTTT. Encoded protein: CASSPTSGVEGADLQYF.

J is TRBJ1-1 and V is TRBV7-2; D might be TRBD1 (6 bases). V shed 7 bases and J shed 2 bases, with 14 bases lying between them. This CDR3 region has 14 residues. The germline gives CDR1 SGHTA, CDR2 FQGNSA. In DNA, the CDR3 is TGTGCCAGCATCCAGACAGGACTAAACACTGAAGCTTTCTTT. Protein sequence: CASIQTGLNTEAFF.